Shown below are 14 T cell receptor beta chains from a single sample sequenced in a study of shared clonotypes between healthy human individuals. TCRdb keeps only in-frame clones here, not all; method: immunoSEQ multiplex PCR. The sample has about 2.5 million clones, 92% seen once; the top ten hold around 0.4%. The sequenced sample consisted of naive CD4+ T cells from PBMCs. As for subset: CD45RA+ positively selected. The origin of the receptors is a man in his late teens or twenties in good health. Some clones in this sample may be carry-over from other donors' samples.

The chain recombines TRBV18 with TRBJ1-1; possibly TRBD1 for D (5 bases). The germline CDR1 and CDR2 sequences are KGHSH and LQKENI. V dropped 1 base and J dropped 0 bases, with 9 bases sitting between them. This CDR3 has 15 amino acids. The CDR3 sequence: CASSPLGPLNTEAFF. In nucleotides, the CDR3 is TGTGCCAGCTCACCACTGGGGCCGTTGAACACTGAAGCTTTCTTT.

The chain carries TRBV29-1 and TRBJ2-7; D unresolved. The CDR3 spans 13 residues. Trimming shortened V by 7 bases and J by 3 bases, and 16 bases separated the two germline ends. Germline-derived CDR1 and CDR2 are SQVTM and ANQGSEA. The CDR3 loop is CSATSPQRYEQYF. The CDR3, as DNA: TGCAGCGCCACGTCTCCACAACGCTACGAGCAGTACTTC.

The gene calls are TRBV6-6 and TRBJ1-2; D is ambiguous. The length of the CDR3 is 13 residues. Trimming left V 6 bases short and J 0 bases short, with 8 bases between. The V gene's germline CDR1 is MNHNY and CDR2 SVGAGI (reference sequence). The CDR3 bases are TGTGCCAGCAGCCGGGAAACTAACTATGGCTACACCTTC. Encoded protein: CASSRETNYGYTF.

The chain combines TRBV7-2 with TRBJ1-1, with TRBD1 as a possible D gene (5 bases). V shed 5 bases and J shed 1 base, with 11 bases lying between them. Germline CDR1 SGHTA, CDR2 FQGNSA. This CDR3 is built from 14 residues. In DNA form, the CDR3 reads TGTGCCAGCAGCATTACAGGTCAGAACACTGAAGCTTTCTTT. The encoded protein is CASSITGQNTEAFF.

The V call is TRBV7-9, the J call TRBJ2-3; D gene unclear. There are 14 residues in the CDR3. Between the trimmed V and J ends, which lost 4 bases and 2 bases, there was a span of 10 bases. Germline loops: CDR1 SEHNR, CDR2 FQNEAQ (reference sequence). CDR3 sequence (DNA): TGTGCCAGCAGCTCCTCGGATCTCACAGATACGCAGTATTTT. Translating gives CASSSSDLTDTQYF.

V is TRBV27 and J is TRBJ1-1; D unresolved. Germline CDR1 and CDR2: MNHEY and SMNVEV (reference sequence). The ends were cut back, 2 bases at V and 1 base at J, with 5 bases in the middle. The CDR3 is made up of 13 amino acids. The CDR3 spells CASSLNGNTEAFF. CDR3 sequence (DNA): TGTGCCAGCAGTTTAAACGGGAACACTGAAGCTTTCTTT.

This rearrangement joins TRBV30 to TRBJ2-2; TRBD2 aligns across 9 bases. V shed 0 bases, J shed 5 bases, and the junction held 10 bases outside the gene matches. CDR3 length equals 17 residues. CDR1 is GTSNPN, CDR2 SVGIG, per germline (reference sequence). This CDR3 is CAWSVLLAGRRTGELFF. CDR3 nucleotides: TGTGCCTGGAGTGTACTACTAGCGGGCCGGAGGACCGGGGAGCTGTTTTTT.

This chain links TRBV4-3 with TRBJ2-5; D remains ambiguous. The V and J ends lost 4 bases and 4 bases respectively, with 16 bases between them. There are 15 residues in the CDR3. Germline assignment: CDR1 LGHNA and CDR2 YSLEER. CDR3 loop: CASSRNAGLGETQYF. In DNA, the CDR3 is TGCGCCAGCAGCCGGAACGCCGGATTAGGAGAGACCCAGTACTTC.

For this clone: This sample includes further DNA sequences coding for the same CDR3. The rearrangement links TRBV7-2 to TRBJ1-3; maybe TRBD1 (5 bases). Trimming pared 4 bases from V and 0 bases from J, leaving 7 bases between. Germline V gene lookup returns CDR1 SGHTA and CDR2 FQGNSA. CDR3 length: 14 amino acids. The DNA for the CDR3 is TGTGCCAGCAGCTCTCAGGGCTCTGGAAACACCATATATTTT. This translates into CASSSQGSGNTIYF.

V usage is TRBV30 and J usage is TRBJ2-1; 9 bases line up with TRBD1. Germline loops: CDR1 GTSNPN, CDR2 SVGIG (reference sequence). CDR3 size: 18 residues. The trim removed 1 base at V and 2 bases at J, leaving 12 bases unmatched. The CDR3 sequence is CAWSGTGETTGPYNEQFF. Written as DNA, the CDR3 is TGTGCCTGGAGTGGGACAGGGGAAACAACGGGCCCCTACAATGAGCAGTTCTTC.

In the case of this clone: Other nucleotide sequences from this sample produce the same CDR3. The chain couples TRBV20-1 to TRBJ1-1, with D possibly TRBD1 on 5 matching bases. From germline, CDR1 is DFQATT and CDR2 SNEGSKA (reference sequence). This CDR3 comprises 11 residues. V was cut by 3 bases and J by 7 bases, with 9 bases left in between. Written as DNA, the CDR3 is TGCAGTGCTAGTTCAGGGATTGAAGCTTTCTTT. Its translation is CSASSGIEAFF.

This chain joins TRBV25-1 and TRBJ1-2, with a tentative D call TRBD1 (6 bases). Between the trimmed V and J ends, which lost 8 bases and 4 bases, there was a span of 23 bases. CDR1 MGHDK and CDR2 SYGVNS come from the germline V gene. CDR3 length: 16 amino acids. As DNA, the CDR3 is TGTGCCAGCCAGCCCCCTCGGGGGTCGGGGGCCTATGGCTACACCTTC. This sequence encodes CASQPPRGSGAYGYTF.

The rearrangement uses TRBV7-2 and TRBJ1-1; possible D gene TRBD1, 6 bases. The germline V gene has CDR1 SGHTA and CDR2 FQGNSA. The CDR3 covers 14 residues. The ends were cut back, 4 bases at V and 5 bases at J, with 14 bases in the middle. The CDR3 nucleotides read TGTGCCAGCAGCTCCGGGGGGACACCGACTGAAGCTTTCTTT. Protein: CASSSGGTPTEAFF.

The gene calls are TRBV5-8 and TRBJ1-1; the D gene is possibly TRBD1 (5 bases). The CDR3 has 13 residues. Germline V CDR1 and CDR2: SGHTS, YDEGEE. V lost 5 bases and J 1 base, leaving 9 bases between the germline ends. The CDR3 protein is CASRYDRNTEAFF. The DNA of the CDR3 is TGTGCCAGCAGATACGACAGGAACACTGAAGCTTTCTTT. The entire variable domain, with the rest obtained from reference TRBV5-8 and TRBJ1-1, is as follows: EAGVTQSPTHLIKTRGQQATLRCSPISGHTSVYWYQQALGLGLQFLLWYDEGEERNRGNFPPRFSGRQFPNYSSELNVNALELEDSALYLCASRYDRNTEAFFGQGTRLTVV.